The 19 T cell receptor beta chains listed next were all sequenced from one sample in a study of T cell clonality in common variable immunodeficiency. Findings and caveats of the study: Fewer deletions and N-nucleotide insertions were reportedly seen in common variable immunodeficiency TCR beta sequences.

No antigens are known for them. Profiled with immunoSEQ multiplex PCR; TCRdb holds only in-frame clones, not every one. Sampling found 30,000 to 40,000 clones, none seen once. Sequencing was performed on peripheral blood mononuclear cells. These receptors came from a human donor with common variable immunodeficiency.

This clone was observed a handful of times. The CDR3: CASSSWKDGGATKNIQYF. CDR3 DNA (partial): TGTGCCAGTAGTTCCTGGAAGGACGGGGGGGCAACCAAAAACATT. V is TRBV19 and J is TRBJ2-4, with TRBD2 matching 8 bases. The read is 3 residues too short to cover the CDR3 end, so that end is filled in from the germline J gene. The CDR3 consists of 18 residues. V was clipped by 5 bases and J by 2 bases; unmatched bases: 14. Germline CDR1 LNHDA, CDR2 SQIVND (reference sequence).

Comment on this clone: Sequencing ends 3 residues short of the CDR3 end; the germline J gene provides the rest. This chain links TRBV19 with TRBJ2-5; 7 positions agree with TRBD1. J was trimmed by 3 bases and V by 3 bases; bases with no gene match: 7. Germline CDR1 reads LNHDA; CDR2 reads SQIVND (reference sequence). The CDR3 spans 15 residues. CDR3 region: CASSMGTVGKETQYF. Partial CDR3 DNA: TGTGCCAGTAGTATGGGGACAGTGGGAAAAGAGACC.

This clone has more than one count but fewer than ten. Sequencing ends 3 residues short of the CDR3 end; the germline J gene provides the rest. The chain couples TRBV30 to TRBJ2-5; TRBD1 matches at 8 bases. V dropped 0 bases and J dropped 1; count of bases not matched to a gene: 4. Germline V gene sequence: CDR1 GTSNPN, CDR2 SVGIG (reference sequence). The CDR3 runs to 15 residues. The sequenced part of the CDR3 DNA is TGTGCCTGGAGTGTTGGACAGGGTGGCCAAGAGACC. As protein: CAWSVGQGGQET. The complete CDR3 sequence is CAWSVGQGGQETQYF.

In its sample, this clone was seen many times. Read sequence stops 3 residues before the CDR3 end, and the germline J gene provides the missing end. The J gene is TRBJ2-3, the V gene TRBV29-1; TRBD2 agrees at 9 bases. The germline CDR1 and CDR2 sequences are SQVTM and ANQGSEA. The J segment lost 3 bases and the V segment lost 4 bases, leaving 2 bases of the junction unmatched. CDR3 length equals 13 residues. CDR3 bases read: TGCAGCGTTGTTAGCGGGGGAACAGATACG. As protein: CSVVSGGTDT. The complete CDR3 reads CSVVSGGTDTQYF.

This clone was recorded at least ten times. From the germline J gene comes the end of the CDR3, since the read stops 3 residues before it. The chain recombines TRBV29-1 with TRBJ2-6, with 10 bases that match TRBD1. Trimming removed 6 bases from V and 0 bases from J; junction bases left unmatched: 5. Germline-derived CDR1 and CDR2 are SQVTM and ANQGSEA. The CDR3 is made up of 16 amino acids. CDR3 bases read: TGCAGCGTGCGGACAGGGGGAGTCTCTGGGGCCAACGTC. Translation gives CSVRTGGVSGANV. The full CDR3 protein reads CSVRTGGVSGANVLTF.

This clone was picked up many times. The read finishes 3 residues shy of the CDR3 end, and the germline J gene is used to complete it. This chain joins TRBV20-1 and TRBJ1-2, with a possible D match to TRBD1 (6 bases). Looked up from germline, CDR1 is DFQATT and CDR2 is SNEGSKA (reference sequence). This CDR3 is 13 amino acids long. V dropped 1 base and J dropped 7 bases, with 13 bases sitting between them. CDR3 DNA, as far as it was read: TGCAGTGCTAGAGGGGACACCGCACCTGGC. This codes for CSARGDTAPG. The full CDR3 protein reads CSARGDTAPGYTF.

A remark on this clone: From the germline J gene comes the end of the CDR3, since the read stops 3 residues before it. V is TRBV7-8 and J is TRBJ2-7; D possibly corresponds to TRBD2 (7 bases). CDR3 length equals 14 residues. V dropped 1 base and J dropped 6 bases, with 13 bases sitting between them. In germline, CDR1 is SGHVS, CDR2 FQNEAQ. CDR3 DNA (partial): TGTGCCAGCAGCTTAGTAGGGGGGGGATTCGAG. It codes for CASSLVGGGFE. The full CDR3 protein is CASSLVGGGFEQYF. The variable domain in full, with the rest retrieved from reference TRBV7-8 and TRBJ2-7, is GAGVSQSPRYKVAKRGQDVALRCDPISGHVSLFWYQQALGQGPEFLTYFQNEAQLDKSGLPSDRFFAERPEGSVSTLKIQRTQQEDSAVYLCASSLVGGGFEQYFGPGTRLTVT.

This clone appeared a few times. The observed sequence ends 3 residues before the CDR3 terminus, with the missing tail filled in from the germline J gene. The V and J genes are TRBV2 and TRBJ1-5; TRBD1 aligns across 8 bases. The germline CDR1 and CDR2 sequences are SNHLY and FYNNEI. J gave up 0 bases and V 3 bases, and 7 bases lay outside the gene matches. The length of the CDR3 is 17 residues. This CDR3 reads CASSDSGQDNSNQPQHF. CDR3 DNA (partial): TGTGCCAGCAGTGATTCGGGACAGGACAATAGCAATCAGCCC.

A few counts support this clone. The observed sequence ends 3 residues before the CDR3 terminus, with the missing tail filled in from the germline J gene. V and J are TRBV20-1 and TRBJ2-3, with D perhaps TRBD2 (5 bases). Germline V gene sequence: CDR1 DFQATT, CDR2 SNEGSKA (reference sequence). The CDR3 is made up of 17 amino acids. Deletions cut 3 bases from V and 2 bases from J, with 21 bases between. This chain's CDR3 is CSASLAGAGPNTDTQYF. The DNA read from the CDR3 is TGCAGTGCTAGCCTGGCGGGTGCCGGCCCTAACACAGATACG.

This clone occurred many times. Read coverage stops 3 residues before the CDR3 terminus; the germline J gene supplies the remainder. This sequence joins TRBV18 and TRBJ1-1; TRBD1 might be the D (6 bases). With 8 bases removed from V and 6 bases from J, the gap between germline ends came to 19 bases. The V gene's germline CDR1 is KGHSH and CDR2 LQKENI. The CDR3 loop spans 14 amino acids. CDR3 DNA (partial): TGTGCCAGCGCTTCCATAGGGGGGGACGCTGAA. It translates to CASASIGGDAE. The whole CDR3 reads CASASIGGDAEAFF. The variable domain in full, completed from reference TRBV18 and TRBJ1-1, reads NAGVMQNPRHLVRRRGQEARLRCSPMKGHSHVYWYRQLPEEGLKFMVYLQKENIIDESGMPKERFSAEFPKEGPSILRIQQVVRGDSAAYFCASASIGGDAEAFFGQGTRLTVV.

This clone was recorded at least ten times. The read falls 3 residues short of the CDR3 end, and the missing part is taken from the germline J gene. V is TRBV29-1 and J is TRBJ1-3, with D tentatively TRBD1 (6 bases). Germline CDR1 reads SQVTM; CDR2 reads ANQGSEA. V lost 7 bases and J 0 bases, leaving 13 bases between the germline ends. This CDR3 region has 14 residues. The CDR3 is CSAETGYSGNTIYF. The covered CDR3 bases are TGCAGCGCCGAAACAGGGTACTCTGGAAACACC.

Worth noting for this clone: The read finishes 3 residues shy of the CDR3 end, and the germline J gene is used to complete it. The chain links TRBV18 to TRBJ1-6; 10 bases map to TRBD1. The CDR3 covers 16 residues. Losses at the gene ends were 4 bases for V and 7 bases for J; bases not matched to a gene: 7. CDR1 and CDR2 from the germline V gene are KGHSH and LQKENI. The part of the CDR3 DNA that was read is TGTGCCAGCTCACGGGACAGGGGATTCGTAAATTCACCC. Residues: CASSRDRGFVNSP. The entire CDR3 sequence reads CASSRDRGFVNSPLHF.

CDR3 region: CASSQGAGETQYF. CDR3 DNA (partial): TGTGCCAGCTCACAGGGGGCAGGAGAGACC. The chain links TRBV18 to TRBJ2-5, with 7 bases identical to TRBD1. With the read ending 3 residues before the CDR3 end, the germline J gene is used to fill in that end. V trimming: 4 bases; J trimming: 4 bases; junction bases outside the gene matches: 3. This CDR3 region has 13 residues. Germline CDR1 is KGHSH and CDR2 is LQKENI.

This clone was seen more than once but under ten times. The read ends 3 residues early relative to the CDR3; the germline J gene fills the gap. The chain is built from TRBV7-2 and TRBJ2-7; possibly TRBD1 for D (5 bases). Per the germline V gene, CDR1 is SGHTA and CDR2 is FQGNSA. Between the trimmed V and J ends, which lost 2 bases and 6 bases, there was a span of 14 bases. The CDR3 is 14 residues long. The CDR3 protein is CASSLKAGQAEQYF. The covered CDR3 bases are TGTGCCAGCAGCTTAAAGGCAGGGCAGGCCGAG.

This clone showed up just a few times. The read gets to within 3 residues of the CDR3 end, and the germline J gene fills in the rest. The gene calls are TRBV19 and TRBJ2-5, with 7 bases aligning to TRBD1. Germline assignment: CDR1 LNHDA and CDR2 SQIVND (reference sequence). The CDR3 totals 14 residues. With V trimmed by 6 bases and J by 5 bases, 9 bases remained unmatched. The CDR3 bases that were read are TGTGCCAGTAGCAGGAACAGGGGTGGGGAGACC. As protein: CASSRNRGGET. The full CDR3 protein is CASSRNRGGETQYF. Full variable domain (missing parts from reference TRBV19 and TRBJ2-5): DGGITQSPKYLFRKEGQNVTLSCEQNLNHDAMYWYRQDPGQGLRLIYYSQIVNDFQKGDIAEGYSVSREKKESFPLTVTSAQKNPTAFYLCASSRNRGGETQYFGPGTRLLVL.

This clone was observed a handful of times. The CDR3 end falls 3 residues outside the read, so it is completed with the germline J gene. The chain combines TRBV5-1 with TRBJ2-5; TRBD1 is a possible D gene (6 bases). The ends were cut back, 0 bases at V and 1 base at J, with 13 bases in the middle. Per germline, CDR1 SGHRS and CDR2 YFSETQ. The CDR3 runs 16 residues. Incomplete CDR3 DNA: TGCGCCAGCAGCTTGGGTGACACGGACAGCCAAGAGACC. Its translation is CASSLGDTDSQET. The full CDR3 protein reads CASSLGDTDSQETQYF. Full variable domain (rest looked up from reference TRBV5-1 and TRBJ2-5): KAGVTQTPRYLIKTRGQQVTLSCSPISGHRSVSWYQQTPGQGLQFLFEYFSETQRNKGNFPGRFSGRQFSNSRSEMNVSTLELGDSALYLCASSLGDTDSQETQYFGPGTRLLVL.

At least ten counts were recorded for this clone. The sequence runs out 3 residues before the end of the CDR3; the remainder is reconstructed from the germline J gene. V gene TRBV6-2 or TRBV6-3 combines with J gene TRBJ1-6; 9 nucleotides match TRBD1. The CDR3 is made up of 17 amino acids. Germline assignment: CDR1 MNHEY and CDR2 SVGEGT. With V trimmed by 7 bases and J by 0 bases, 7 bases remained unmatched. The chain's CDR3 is CASIPGQGSSYNSPLHF. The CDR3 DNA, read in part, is TGTGCCAGCATCCCCGGACAGGGGAGCTCCTATAATTCACCC.

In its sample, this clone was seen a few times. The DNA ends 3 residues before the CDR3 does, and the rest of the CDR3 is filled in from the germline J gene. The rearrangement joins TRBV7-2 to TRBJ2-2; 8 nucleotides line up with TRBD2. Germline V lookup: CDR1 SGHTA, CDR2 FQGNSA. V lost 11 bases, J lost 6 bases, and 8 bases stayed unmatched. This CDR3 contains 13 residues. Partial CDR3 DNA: TGTGCCGTAGCGGGGCCCCCCCCCGGGGAG. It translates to CAVAGPPPGE. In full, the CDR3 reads CAVAGPPPGELFF.

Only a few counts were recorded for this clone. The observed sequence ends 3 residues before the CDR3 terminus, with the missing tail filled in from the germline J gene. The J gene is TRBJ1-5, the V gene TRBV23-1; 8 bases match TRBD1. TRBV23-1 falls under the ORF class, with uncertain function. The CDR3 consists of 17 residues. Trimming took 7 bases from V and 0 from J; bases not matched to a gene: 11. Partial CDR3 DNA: TGCGCCAGCACCCACTCGGGACAGGCAATTAGCAATCAGCCC. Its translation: CASTHSGQAISNQP. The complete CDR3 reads CASTHSGQAISNQPQHF.